One sample yielded the 30 T cell receptor beta chains listed below, sequenced in a study of identical twins. TCRdb recomputed calls from the 5' RACE reads with MiXCR, one row per CDR3 protein. Of 600,000 to 800,000 distinct CDR3 sequences in the sample, about 20% were seen once. Separately, the same data were catalogued under a study of T cells expressing NK-cell markers.

The specimen sequenced was PBMCs. Receptor source: a woman under 30 in good health.

The chain has TRBV10-3 and TRBJ1-4, with 12 bases that match TRBD1. Germline CDR1 is ENHRY and CDR2 is SYGVKD. The V segment lost 2 bases and the J segment 10 bases; nucleotides outside the gene matches: 5. The CDR3 runs to 15 residues. For the CDR3, the DNA is TGTGCCATCAGTGAGCTGGGACAGGGGGCCGGAAAACTGTTTTTT. Translating gives CAISELGQGAGKLFF.

This clonotype was seen many times. V and J are TRBV12-3 or TRBV12-4 and TRBJ2-7; D gene uncertain. V was clipped by 2 bases and J by 3 bases, with 8 bases between them. The CDR3 sequence is 13 residues long. The DNA of the CDR3 is TGTGCCAGCAGTTTAATAGGGAACTACGAGCAGTACTTC. Protein product: CASSLIGNYEQYF.

The CDR3 reads CSVRRGAGSTDTQYF. CDR3 in DNA: TGCAGTGTCCGGCGGGGGGCTGGAAGCACAGATACGCAGTATTTT. The chain has TRBV20-1 and TRBJ2-3, with TRBD2 identical over 8 bases. The V gene end was trimmed by 7 bases and the J gene end by 0 bases; junction bases not matched to a gene: 9. CDR1 DFQATT and CDR2 SNEGSKA come from the germline V gene (reference sequence). The CDR3 is 15 amino acids.

The V and J genes are TRBV12-3 or TRBV12-4 and TRBJ2-6; the D gene is possibly TRBD1 (7 bases). The V end lost 3 bases, the J end lost 2 bases, and 17 bases lay between the germline ends. The CDR3 contains 18 residues. Written as DNA, the CDR3 is TGTGCCAGCAGTTTCCCGGCAGGAGGGGGCCCTGGGGCCAACGTCCTGACTTTC. Its protein is CASSFPAGGGPGANVLTF.

This clonotype has only a few counts. The chain links TRBV5-1 to TRBJ2-3, with D unclear. The germline gives CDR1 SGHRS, CDR2 YFSETQ. The V and J ends lost 0 bases and 3 bases respectively, with 14 bases between them. This CDR3 comprises 16 residues. The DNA of the CDR3 is TGCGCCAGCAGCTTGGGTAGGCCCCAAATGACAGATACGCAGTATTTT. Encoded protein: CASSLGRPQMTDTQYF.

In regard to this clonotype: One end of the junction varies from germline; a read error may be responsible. J is TRBJ2-1 and V is TRBV7-2; D is undetermined. Germline lookup yields CDR1 SGHTA and CDR2 FQGNSA. The CDR3 has 13 residues. The CDR3 DNA is TGTGCCAGCAGCTATTGGTCCTTCAATGAGCAGTTCTTC. Protein product: CASSYWSFNEQFF.

This clonotype showed up just a few times. The chain uses TRBV20-1 and TRBJ2-7; D may be TRBD1 (5 bases). This CDR3 comprises 14 residues. Trimming removed 6 bases from V and 6 bases from J, with 21 bases in between. CDR1 DFQATT and CDR2 SNEGSKA come from the germline V gene (reference sequence). The CDR3 is CSAQSQGLRGEQYF. The CDR3 DNA is TGCAGTGCCCAGAGTCAAGGCCTTAGGGGCGAGCAGTACTTC.

The V call is TRBV20-1, the J call TRBJ1-3; D is possibly TRBD1 (5 bases). Germline CDR1 and CDR2: DFQATT and SNEGSKA (reference sequence). This CDR3 spans 13 amino acids. Trimming took off 3 bases at V and 3 bases at J, with 9 bases between the two ends. CDR3 in DNA: TGCAGTGCTAGGTTGGGGGGTGGAAACACCATATATTTT. Protein: CSARLGGGNTIYF.

This clonotype was seen a few times. The rearrangement links TRBV27 to TRBJ2-3; no clear D. The V gene lost 5 bases and the J gene lost 6 bases, with 9 bases spanning the gap. The CDR3 runs to 12 residues. Germline V gene sequence: CDR1 MNHEY, CDR2 SMNVEV (reference sequence). The DNA of the CDR3 is TGTGCCAGCAGTCCCTTTCGGGATACGCAGTATTTT. This encodes CASSPFRDTQYF.

This clonotype has just a few counts. V gene TRBV12-3 or TRBV12-4 combines with J gene TRBJ2-5, with 7 positions matching TRBD2. J lost 5 bases, V lost 5 bases, and 11 bases had no gene match. The CDR3 extends over 15 amino acids. The CDR3 DNA reads as TGTGCCAGCAGTAGGACGTGGGGAGCGGGGGAGACCCAGTACTTC. It translates to CASSRTWGAGETQYF.

This clonotype was observed many times. The chain recombines TRBV12-3 or TRBV12-4 with TRBJ2-7; 7 nucleotides agree with TRBD2. The CDR3 covers 13 residues. Germline trimming cut 5 bases from V and 2 bases from J; bases unmatched to any gene: 3. CDR3: CASSGLVPYEQYF. The CDR3, as DNA: TGTGCCAGCAGTGGACTAGTCCCCTACGAGCAGTACTTC.

The V call is TRBV24-1, the J call TRBJ2-7; tentatively, D is TRBD1 (6 bases). Germline V gene lookup returns CDR1 KGHDR and CDR2 SFDVKD. Trimming removed 6 bases from V and 0 bases from J, with 20 bases in between. This CDR3 has 17 amino acids. DNA for the CDR3: TGTGCCACCAGTAGACATAACCCTGACAGGAGCTCCTACGAGCAGTACTTC. It codes for CATSRHNPDRSSYEQYF.

The chain couples TRBV7-2 to TRBJ2-3, with 7 bases that match TRBD2. The CDR3 consists of 14 residues. Germline V gives CDR1 SGHTA, CDR2 FQGNSA. V was clipped by 5 bases and J by 7 bases; unmatched bases: 9. CDR3 residues: CASSRLAGSYTQYF. The CDR3 DNA follows: TGTGCCAGCAGCCGACTAGCAGGCTCTTATACGCAGTATTTT.

J is TRBJ1-5 and V is TRBV27; D uncertain. With 2 bases removed from V and 9 bases from J, the gap between germline ends came to 11 bases. Germline V gene sequence: CDR1 MNHEY, CDR2 SMNVEV (reference sequence). This CDR3 region has 13 residues. The CDR3 is CASSLTRSTPQHF. The CDR3 nucleotides read TGTGCCAGCAGTTTAACCCGCTCTACGCCCCAGCATTTT.

The sample holds many counts of this clonotype. The gene calls are TRBV9 and TRBJ2-1; D possibly corresponds to TRBD2 (6 bases). Germline values: CDR1 SGDLS, CDR2 YYNGEE. The CDR3 totals 17 residues. V was shortened by 0 bases and J by 3 bases, with 16 bases between the two germline ends. DNA of the CDR3: TGTGCCAGCAGCGTAGGTATTGTGGCGGGACTCTACAATGAGCAGTTCTTC. Protein: CASSVGIVAGLYNEQFF.

This chain uses TRBV5-6 with TRBJ1-1, with 8 bases lining up with TRBD1. Germline V gives CDR1 SGHDT, CDR2 YYEEEE. This CDR3 contains 17 residues. Losses at the gene ends were 1 base for V and 4 bases for J; bases not matched to a gene: 12. CDR3 nucleotides: TGTGCCAGCAGCTTGTTTAGGACAGGGACCGGGGGCACTGAAGCTTTCTTT. It yields the protein CASSLFRTGTGGTEAFF.

The chain uses TRBV29-1 and TRBJ2-3; maybe TRBD2 (5 bases). Trimming stripped 5 bases from V and 2 bases from J, with 8 bases between. This CDR3 has 12 residues. Germline V gives CDR1 SQVTM, CDR2 ANQGSEA. CDR3 DNA sequence: TGCAGCGTTAGCCTAGCCACAGATACGCAGTATTTT. This translates into CSVSLATDTQYF.

J is TRBJ2-1 and V is TRBV7-9; a possible D gene is TRBD2 (6 bases). Trimming removed 1 base from V and 5 bases from J, with 12 bases in between. CDR1 SEHNR and CDR2 FQNEAQ come from the germline V gene (reference sequence). The CDR3 extends over 15 amino acids. The chain's CDR3 is CASSLVAGRNNEQFF. The CDR3 nucleotides are TGTGCCAGCAGCTTAGTGGCGGGGCGCAACAATGAGCAGTTCTTC.

The chain combines TRBV14 with TRBJ2-1; TRBD1 agrees at 9 bases. The CDR3 extends over 16 amino acids. V dropped 3 bases and J dropped 8; count of bases not matched to a gene: 11. Germline assignment: CDR1 SGHDN and CDR2 FVKESK. The CDR3 loop reads CASSQLRDRVRDEQFF. DNA of the CDR3: TGTGCCAGCAGCCAGCTCCGGGACAGGGTTAGGGATGAGCAGTTCTTC.

This clonotype came up a few times. The V call is TRBV9, the J call TRBJ1-1; TRBD1 might be the D (5 bases). Trimming shortened V by 7 bases and J by 6 bases, and 22 bases separated the two germline ends. The CDR3 consists of 15 residues. In germline, CDR1 is SGDLS, CDR2 YYNGEE. The CDR3, as DNA: TGTGCCAGCGGGGGGTTAGGCACAATTGAGGCTGAAGCTTTCTTT. Translating it yields CASGGLGTIEAEAFF.

V gene TRBV7-9 combines with J gene TRBJ2-1; TRBD2 aligns across 9 bases. The CDR3 is 16 residues long. Germline lookup yields CDR1 SEHNR and CDR2 FQNEAQ (reference sequence). V lost 5 bases, J lost 6 bases, and 11 bases stayed unmatched. This CDR3 reads CASSPHSGRGPNEQFF. DNA for the CDR3: TGTGCCAGCAGCCCCCATAGCGGGAGAGGCCCCAATGAGCAGTTCTTC.

In this sample, this clonotype turned up once. J is TRBJ2-2 and V is TRBV5-1; 7 nucleotides agree with TRBD1. CDR3 length: 13 amino acids. V dropped 5 bases and J dropped 4; count of bases not matched to a gene: 2. From germline, CDR1 is SGHRS and CDR2 YFSETQ. The CDR3 sequence is CASRGTATGELFF. The CDR3 coding sequence is TGCGCCAGCAGAGGGACAGCCACCGGGGAGCTGTTTTTT. Together with reference TRBV5-1 and TRBJ2-2, the CDR3 gives the full variable domain: KAGVTQTPRYLIKTRGQQVTLSCSPISGHRSVSWYQQTPGQGLQFLFEYFSETQRNKGNFPGRFSGRQFSNSRSEMNVSTLELGDSALYLCASRGTATGELFFGEGSRLTVL.

This clonotype was seen only once. The chain's CDR3 is CSALSGTSTDNEQFF. CDR3 DNA: TGCAGTGCTCTATCCGGGACTAGCACTGACAATGAGCAGTTCTTC. V usage is TRBV20-1 and J usage is TRBJ2-1, with 9 bases matching TRBD2. Germline V gene sequence: CDR1 DFQATT, CDR2 SNEGSKA (reference sequence). With 5 bases clipped from V and 5 bases from J, the junction kept 10 bases outside the gene matches. The CDR3 length is 15 residues.

The V gene is TRBV5-4, the J gene TRBJ2-3; 7 nucleotides align to TRBD2. The CDR3 is 15 residues long. CDR1 and CDR2 (germline): SGHNT, YYREEE (reference sequence). Trimming removed 2 bases from V and 2 bases from J; junction bases left unmatched: 5. The CDR3 DNA sequence: TGTGCCAGCAGCTTATCGACTAGCCCCACAGATACGCAGTATTTT. It yields the protein CASSLSTSPTDTQYF. The full variable domain, completed using reference TRBV5-4 and TRBJ2-3, is ETGVTQSPTHLIKTRGQQVTLRCSSQSGHNTVSWYQQALGQGPQFIFQYYREEENGRGNFPPRFSGLQFPNYSSELNVNALELDDSALYLCASSLSTSPTDTQYFGPGTRLTVL.

V gene TRBV5-6 combines with J gene TRBJ2-7, with D possibly TRBD1 on 5 matching bases. Germline CDR1 reads SGHDT; CDR2 reads YYEEEE. V dropped 5 bases and J dropped 7 bases, with 13 bases sitting between them. This CDR3 spans 12 amino acids. The CDR3 DNA is TGTGCCAGCAGGAAAAGGGGTGGTGAGCAGTACTTC. It translates to CASRKRGGEQYF.

This clonotype was seen only a few times. This rearrangement joins TRBV29-1 to TRBJ2-3; TRBD2 matches at 7 bases. The CDR3 sequence is 13 residues long. Trimming removed 6 bases from V and 4 bases from J; junction bases left unmatched: 7. The germline V gene has CDR1 SQVTM and CDR2 ANQGSEA. The CDR3 DNA reads TGCAGCGTCAGACGGGGGGACCCAGATACGCAGTATTTT. Encoded protein: CSVRRGDPDTQYF.

This clonotype came up many times. J is TRBJ2-4 and V is TRBV10-3; D uncertain. The CDR3 is 14 residues long. The V gene's germline CDR1 is ENHRY and CDR2 SYGVKD. V lost 6 bases and J 0 bases, leaving 9 bases between the germline ends. The CDR3 nucleotides read TGTGCCATCAGGACCAGTCTAGCCAAAAACATTCAGTACTTC. Encoded protein: CAIRTSLAKNIQYF.

This clonotype was observed a handful of times. The chain has TRBV3-1 and TRBJ1-3, with D unclear. CDR3 length equals 15 residues. Per germline, CDR1 LGHDT and CDR2 YNNKEL (reference sequence). V dropped 0 bases and J dropped 3 bases, with 9 bases sitting between them. CDR3 sequence (DNA): TGTGCCAGCAGCCAAGATGGGCAGTATGGAAACACCATATATTTT. Residues: CASSQDGQYGNTIYF.

This clonotype showed up many times. CDR3 residues: CASSLDTGDVETQYF. CDR3 coding DNA: TGTGCCAGCAGTCTCGATACAGGGGACGTGGAGACCCAGTACTTC. V and J are TRBV12-3 or TRBV12-4 and TRBJ2-5, with 7 bases fitting TRBD1. V shed 5 bases and J 5 bases; nucleotides not matched to a gene: 11. The CDR3 is 15 amino acids.

The chain combines TRBV20-1 with TRBJ2-3; 12 nucleotides match TRBD2. Germline loops: CDR1 DFQATT, CDR2 SNEGSKA (reference sequence). J lost 4 bases, V lost 5 bases, and 4 bases had no gene match. CDR3 length equals 14 residues. The CDR3 DNA is TGCAGTGCTTCTAGCGGGAGGGCCTCAGATACGCAGTATTTT. This codes for CSASSGRASDTQYF.